The 32 T cell receptor beta chains listed next were all sequenced from one sample in a study of blood T cell repertoires in COVID-19. Here immunoSEQ multiplex PCR was the method, and the copy in TCRdb shows in-frame clones only, minus some. The sample records roughly 230,000 clones, roughly 80% being singletons. Material for sequencing was peripheral blood. These receptors all come from a woman aged 55-70 years with active or convalescent COVID-19.

This chain uses TRBV18 with TRBJ2-7; D perhaps matches TRBD2 (7 bases). Germline CDR1 and CDR2: KGHSH and LQKENI. The CDR3 runs 15 residues. V shed 3 bases and J shed 2 bases, with 14 bases lying between them. CDR3 sequence (DNA): TGTGCCAGCTCACCGGCCGGGGGGCTCGCCTACGAGCAGTACTTC. This sequence encodes CASSPAGGLAYEQYF.

This chain joins TRBV4-2 and TRBJ2-1; 7 bases are shared with TRBD1. The CDR3 runs 15 residues. J lost 5 bases, V lost 4 bases, and 8 bases had no gene match. Germline-derived CDR1 and CDR2 are LGHNA and YNFKEQ. The CDR3 region has the DNA TGTGCCAGCAGCCGAGGGGGCGAGCGGAACAATGAGCAGTTCTTC. This translates into CASSRGGERNNEQFF.

This clone was observed a few times. The chain couples TRBV11-3 to TRBJ2-4; no clear D. The CDR3 spans 15 residues. The V end lost 1 base, the J end lost 8 bases, and 15 bases lay between the germline ends. The V gene's germline CDR1 is SGHNT and CDR2 YENEEA. The CDR3 DNA reads TGTGCCAGCAGCTTAGGACCGGGTGCCAGTCACATTCAGTACTTC. It yields the protein CASSLGPGASHIQYF. The full variable domain, rest sourced from reference TRBV11-3 and TRBJ2-4, is EAGVVQSPRYKIIEKKQPVAFWCNPISGHNTLYWYLQNLGQGPELLIRYENEEAVDDSQLPKDRFSAERLKGVDSTLKIQPAELGDSAVYLCASSLGPGASHIQYFGAGTRLSVL.

The V call is TRBV2, the J call TRBJ1-2; 8 positions agree with TRBD1. CDR3 size: 16 residues. Germline assignment: CDR1 SNHLY and CDR2 FYNNEI. Trimming removed 5 bases from V and 0 bases from J; junction bases left unmatched: 8. CDR3 sequence (DNA): TGTGCCAGCAGTTACCGGGACAGGACTTCTAACTATGGCTACACCTTC. Encoded protein: CASSYRDRTSNYGYTF.

This clone was observed a single time. The chain is built from TRBV9 and TRBJ2-1; 9 bases fit TRBD2. The CDR3 contains 15 residues. Looked up from germline, CDR1 is SGDLS and CDR2 is YYNGEE. V was pared by 6 bases and J by 8 bases, with 12 bases of the junction left unmatched. CDR3 residues: CASTLAGREWDEQFF. The CDR3 DNA is TGTGCCAGCACTCTAGCGGGGCGGGAGTGGGATGAGCAGTTCTTC.

V gene TRBV18 combines with J gene TRBJ2-3; 11 positions match TRBD2. The CDR3 extends over 15 amino acids. The V gene's germline CDR1 is KGHSH and CDR2 LQKENI. Unmatched junction bases numbered 9, after V lost 5 bases and J lost 8 bases. DNA of the CDR3: TGTGCCAGCTCATCGGGACTAGCGGAAGCGGGTACGCAGTATTTT. As protein: CASSSGLAEAGTQYF.

This chain uses TRBV7-8 with TRBJ2-5; 10 bases align to TRBD2. The germline gives CDR1 SGHVS, CDR2 FQNEAQ. The V gene end was trimmed by 5 bases and the J gene end by 1 base; junction bases not matched to a gene: 4. The CDR3 length is 15 residues. In DNA, the CDR3 is TGTGCCAGCAGCATTAGCGGGGGGCTCCAAGAGACCCAGTACTTC. It yields the protein CASSISGGLQETQYF.

This chain connects TRBV28 to TRBJ1-2, with 8 bases that match TRBD1. Trimming took 1 base from V and 5 from J; bases not matched to a gene: 3. The CDR3 consists of 14 residues. The germline CDR1 and CDR2 sequences are MDHEN and SYDVKM. The CDR3 bases are TGTGCCAGCAGTTTATTCGGGACAGGTTATGGCTACACCTTC. This codes for CASSLFGTGYGYTF.

The chain couples TRBV27 to TRBJ2-3, with a tentative D call TRBD1 (5 bases). The CDR3 consists of 14 residues. Trimming left V 6 bases short and J 2 bases short, with 12 bases between. The germline CDR1 and CDR2 sequences are MNHEY and SMNVEV (reference sequence). CDR3 loop: CASSPVGPTDTQYF. The CDR3 DNA is TGTGCCAGCAGCCCTGTGGGGCCCACAGATACGCAGTATTTT.

The CDR3 nucleotides read TGTGCCAGCAGCTTCGTCGGAAACACCATATATTTT. Translation: CASSFVGNTIYF. This chain links TRBV7-9 with TRBJ1-3; D is uncertain. The germline gives CDR1 SEHNR, CDR2 FQNEAQ (reference sequence). Trimming took 3 bases from V and 4 from J, leaving 4 bases between them. The CDR3 extends over 12 amino acids. Drawing the rest from reference TRBV7-9 and TRBJ1-3, the complete variable domain is DTGVSQNPRHKITKRGQNVTFRCDPISEHNRLYWYRQTLGQGPEFLTYFQNEAQLEKSRLLSDRFSAERPKGSFSTLEIQRTEQGDSAMYLCASSFVGNTIYFGEGSWLTVV.

V usage is TRBV6-5 and J usage is TRBJ1-1, with 9 bases lining up with TRBD1. Germline V gene lookup returns CDR1 MNHEY and CDR2 SVGAGI. The CDR3 length is 13 residues. V gave up 5 bases and J gave up 8 bases; unmatched junction bases: 6. CDR3 sequence reads: CASSKGTGIEAFF. For the CDR3, the DNA is TGTGCCAGCAGTAAGGGGACAGGGATAGAAGCTTTCTTT.

The V and J genes are TRBV5-4 and TRBJ2-3; D perhaps matches TRBD1 (5 bases). From germline, CDR1 is SGHNT and CDR2 YYREEE (reference sequence). Trimming removed 2 bases from V and 0 bases from J, with 10 bases in between. The CDR3 totals 15 residues. CDR3 sequence: CASSFDRTSTDTQYF. In nucleotides, the CDR3 is TGTGCCAGCAGCTTCGACAGAACTAGCACAGATACGCAGTATTTT.

The CDR3 loop reads CASSEWLAGGTGELFF. The CDR3 region has the DNA TGTGCCAGCAGTGAATGGTTAGCGGGGGGGACCGGGGAGCTGTTTTTT. This chain joins TRBV6-1 and TRBJ2-2; 11 bases agree with TRBD2. CDR3 length: 16 residues. The V gene end was trimmed by 2 bases and the J gene end by 5 bases; junction bases not matched to a gene: 4. The germline gives CDR1 MNHNS, CDR2 SASEGT.

V gene TRBV3-1 (or the pseudogene TRBV3-2) combines with J gene TRBJ2-7; 9 bases map to TRBD1. Germline V lookup: CDR1 LGHDT, CDR2 YNNKEL (reference sequence). This CDR3 has 14 amino acids. The V gene end was trimmed by 6 bases and the J gene end by 3 bases; junction bases not matched to a gene: 6. CDR3 amino acids: CASRQGAGDYEQYF. As DNA, the CDR3 is TGTGCCAGCAGACAGGGGGCTGGAGACTACGAGCAGTACTTC.

V usage is TRBV7-2 and J usage is TRBJ2-1; TRBD2 might be the D (5 bases). Trimming left V 5 bases short and J 0 bases short, with 8 bases between. Germline CDR1 reads SGHTA; CDR2 reads FQGNSA. CDR3 length equals 14 residues. CDR3 region: CASSHDYSYNEQFF. In nucleotides, the CDR3 is TGTGCCAGCAGCCACGACTACTCCTACAATGAGCAGTTCTTC.

The chain carries TRBV28 and TRBJ1-2; D is ambiguous. The CDR3 sequence is 13 residues long. Trimming cost V 3 bases and J 4 bases, with 9 bases left between them. The germline CDR1 and CDR2 sequences are MDHEN and SYDVKM. CDR3 residues: CASSFGSSYGYTF. CDR3 nucleotides: TGTGCCAGCAGTTTCGGGAGTAGCTATGGCTACACCTTC.

The rearrangement uses TRBV5-4 and TRBJ1-3; 7 positions match TRBD1. The CDR3 runs 17 residues. CDR1 is SGHNT, CDR2 YYREEE, per germline (reference sequence). The V segment lost 2 bases and the J segment 5 bases; nucleotides outside the gene matches: 13. The DNA of the CDR3 is TGTGCCAGCAGCTTAAGTATGAAAGGGGGCGGGAGAAACACCATATATTTT. Its translation is CASSLSMKGGGRNTIYF.

V usage is TRBV5-1 and J usage is TRBJ1-1; 7 bases map to TRBD1. V dropped 4 bases and J dropped 0; count of bases not matched to a gene: 6. Germline-derived CDR1 and CDR2 are SGHRS and YFSETQ. The CDR3 has 15 amino acids. In DNA form, the CDR3 reads TGCGCCAGCAGCAAACTCAGGGGGATGAACACTGAAGCTTTCTTT. It yields the protein CASSKLRGMNTEAFF.

This rearrangement joins TRBV5-1 to TRBJ2-5; a weak D match, TRBD1 (5 bases). V lost 0 bases to trimming and J lost 5 bases, with 14 bases between them. The CDR3 loop spans 15 amino acids. CDR1 is SGHRS, CDR2 YFSETQ, per germline. This CDR3 reads CASSLVATEGETQYF. The CDR3 DNA reads as TGCGCCAGCAGCTTGGTGGCGACAGAAGGGGAGACCCAGTACTTC.

V gene TRBV2 combines with J gene TRBJ1-3; D may be TRBD1 (6 bases). This CDR3 spans 16 amino acids. Germline V gene lookup returns CDR1 SNHLY and CDR2 FYNNEI. Trimming removed 6 bases at V and 5 bases at J, with 20 bases between. The chain's CDR3 is CASRLSGGGPRNTIYF. Written as DNA, the CDR3 is TGTGCCAGCAGACTCAGCGGGGGGGGGCCCAGAAACACCATATATTTT.

The chain carries TRBV27 and TRBJ1-2; the D gene is possibly TRBD1 (6 bases). V was pared by 4 bases and J by 5 bases, with 14 bases between. The CDR3 spans 14 residues. Germline CDR1 and CDR2: MNHEY and SMNVEV (reference sequence). This CDR3 reads CASSSLGAGYGYTF. The CDR3 DNA sequence: TGTGCCAGCAGTTCCTTGGGGGCAGGGTATGGCTACACCTTC.

This chain joins TRBV2 and TRBJ2-1, with 11 bases that match TRBD2. CDR1 and CDR2 (germline): SNHLY, FYNNEI. With 10 bases clipped from V and 6 bases from J, the junction kept 14 bases outside the gene matches. CDR3 length equals 16 residues. CDR3 loop: CATAGPRLAGSNEQFF. The DNA for the CDR3 is TGTGCCACCGCCGGACCTAGACTAGCGGGGTCCAATGAGCAGTTCTTC.

In the case of this clone: Different DNA sequences within this sample yield the same CDR3. The chain combines TRBV19 with TRBJ1-5, with TRBD1 identical over 10 bases. V dropped 6 bases and J dropped 2; count of bases not matched to a gene: 1. Germline V lookup: CDR1 LNHDA, CDR2 SQIVND (reference sequence). The CDR3 is 14 amino acids. CDR3 sequence (DNA): TGTGCCAGTAGGACAGGGGGCGGCAATCAGCCCCAGCATTTT. As protein: CASRTGGGNQPQHF.

The genes are TRBV29-1 and TRBJ2-5; TRBD2 agrees at 9 bases. J gave up 4 bases and V 6 bases, and 9 bases lay outside the gene matches. Germline-derived CDR1 and CDR2 are SQVTM and ANQGSEA. This CDR3 region has 14 residues. CDR3 protein: CSVRSGGPGETQYF. The CDR3 DNA follows: TGCAGCGTCCGTAGCGGGGGCCCCGGAGAGACCCAGTACTTC.

The V call is TRBV2, the J call TRBJ1-1; a possible D gene is TRBD1 (6 bases). Trimming removed 6 bases at V and 1 base at J, with 9 bases between. From germline, CDR1 is SNHLY and CDR2 FYNNEI. The CDR3 runs 13 residues. CDR3 DNA sequence: TGTGCCAGCAGAAGGACAGAGAACACTGAAGCTTTCTTT. It translates to CASRRTENTEAFF.

The V and J genes are TRBV5-8 and TRBJ2-5, with 11 bases that match TRBD2. Per germline, CDR1 SGHTS and CDR2 YDEGEE. The CDR3 is 18 amino acids. J was trimmed by 1 base and V by 3 bases; bases with no gene match: 11. Here the CDR3 DNA reads TGTGCCAGCAGCTCCCCTAGCGGGGGGCACCTACTCCAAGAGACCCAGTACTTC. Translated: CASSSPSGGHLLQETQYF.

V is TRBV18 and J is TRBJ2-7; possible D gene TRBD1, 5 bases. The V end was cut by 5 bases, the J end by 6 bases, with 17 bases between. This CDR3 region has 14 residues. CDR1 KGHSH and CDR2 LQKENI come from the germline V gene. The CDR3 spells CASSAIPWGGEQYV. The CDR3 nucleotides read TGTGCCAGCTCAGCGATCCCTTGGGGCGGCGAGCAGTACGTC.

The rearrangement links TRBV29-1 to TRBJ1-6; no firm D call. Per germline, CDR1 SQVTM and CDR2 ANQGSEA. This CDR3 is 17 amino acids long. V was cut by 7 bases and J by 0 bases, with 19 bases left in between. CDR3 DNA sequence: TGCAGCGCCCCTAGGTGGGGAGAAAGCTCCTATAATTCACCCCTCCACTTT. Protein product: CSAPRWGESSYNSPLHF.

A few counts support this clone. V is TRBV7-9 and J is TRBJ1-1, with TRBD1 as a possible D gene (6 bases). The CDR3 sequence is 17 residues long. V was pared by 4 bases and J by 1 base, with 19 bases between. In germline, CDR1 is SEHNR, CDR2 FQNEAQ (reference sequence). CDR3 sequence (DNA): TGTGCCAGCAGCTCGCAGGCAGATTGGGGGCCGAACACTGAAGCTTTCTTT. Residues: CASSSQADWGPNTEAFF.

The chain has TRBV19 and TRBJ2-3; 9 positions agree with TRBD1. Germline V gene sequence: CDR1 LNHDA, CDR2 SQIVND (reference sequence). The trim removed 5 bases at V and 3 bases at J, leaving 3 bases unmatched. The CDR3 has 14 amino acids. The CDR3: CASSGTGMTDTQYF. The DNA for the CDR3 is TGTGCCAGTAGTGGGACAGGGATGACAGATACGCAGTATTTT.

The J gene is TRBJ2-1, the V gene TRBV5-8; D remains unclear. V lost 0 bases and J 10 bases, leaving 8 bases between the germline ends. The CDR3 covers 12 residues. Per germline, CDR1 SGHTS and CDR2 YDEGEE. CDR3 bases: TGTGCCAGCAGCTTGGCGCGGTGGGAGCAGTTCTTC. This translates into CASSLARWEQFF.

This sequence joins TRBV5-1 and TRBJ2-5; 9 bases align to TRBD2. J was trimmed by 7 bases and V by 6 bases; bases with no gene match: 16. The CDR3 is made up of 16 amino acids. Germline V gene data show CDR1 as SGHRS and CDR2 as YFSETQ. Here the CDR3 reads CASTPGSGGRGGTQYF. The CDR3 coding sequence is TGCGCCAGCACACCGGGGTCTGGCGGGAGGGGAGGGACCCAGTACTTC.